Given below is one TCR beta chain in context. Its antigen has not been determined. No qualities accompany the bases; no much larger clone lies one base away. The CDR3 runs 16 amino acids, cysteine and phenylalanine included. Just the 48-base CDR3 DNA is kept, in frame starting at base 1. CDR1 and CDR2, looked up from the germline V gene, are SGHRS and YFSETQ. A distance of 19 bases separates the germline ends of V and J, which lose 5 bases and 5 bases respectively. The library came from the immunoSEQ multiplex PCR assay. For the multiplex PCR, a mixture combining 60 forward primers for TCR Vbeta segments and 13 reverse primers for TCR Jbeta segments was used. Amplification of the CDR3 region of rearranged TCR beta genes was performed with a multiplex PCR assay on genomic DNA. The amplified TCR beta libraries were sequenced on the Illumina HiSeq System as 87-base-pair reads. The authors' pipeline ran thus. A later analysis counted approximately 76 million unique TCR beta chains across the 600 to 850 repertoires, and roughly 11 million of these chains were shared by at least two donors. Raw reads were error-corrected and collapsed into unique sequences by a nearest-neighbor algorithm in which closely related sequences were merged to remove PCR and sequencing errors. CDR3 sequences were aligned to IMGT reference sequences to assign V, D and J gene segments. For a sequence to be retained, at least a six-nucleotide match to both a V gene segment and a J gene segment was required. Rearrangements were called productive when the CDR3 lacked stop codons and stayed in frame with V and J; all others were non-productive. Following IMGT convention, CDR3 was defined as the stretch from the second conserved V-encoded cysteine to the conserved J-encoded phenylalanine. In an earlier analysis of around 540 of the donors, sequences lacking an unambiguous match to a single V gene segment were excluded. An earlier analysis of a few hundred of the donors called V segments functional above 56.7% productive rearrangements and segregating when the between-donor standard deviation exceeded 5%. A statistical classification framework was developed to diagnose cytomegalovirus status using the catalog of TCR beta chain sequences. In a later analysis, V and J genes were assigned by comparing TCR nucleotide sequences against IMGT/GENE-DB human TR gene sequences. The TCRdist pipeline was used in a later analysis to assign CDR3 sequences and most-parsimonious VDJ recombination scenarios. In a later analysis, each TCR beta chain was defined by its CDR3 amino acid sequence together with its V-gene family, and reads lacking a unique V-gene family were excluded. In a later analysis, nearly 600 highly shared, low-generation-probability nucleotide sequences were removed to address suspected cross-contamination and a sequencing artifact. In a later analysis, a clonal expansion index was calculated for each public chain from normalized within-repertoire ranks of inferred template counts. A later analysis computed generation probabilities with a VDJ recombination model fitted to out-of-frame rearrangements, and checked the results against IGoR. In a later analysis, TCR-TCR, TCR-HLA and TCR-CMV co-occurrence was scored with hypergeometric tests, and a repertoire-size bias correction was applied to TCR pairs. A later analysis estimated false discovery rates by permuting HLA or CMV assignments 20 times. In a later analysis, co-occurring TCRs were grouped using DBSCAN, and TCRdist sequence similarity was added for clustering within HLA-allele-positive subsets. Repertoires with fewer than 30,000 or more than 120,000 public chains were left out of co-occurrence clustering, as were about 5 repertoires with anomalous nucleotide sharing. Entries here come from immuneACCESS through TCRdb and include only in-frame sequences with V and J called. Some clones fail to appear in such tables; in the studies checked, an unresolved V gene covers under half of the shortfall, and the cause of the remainder is unknown. D and trimming come from the DNA, and the V and J calls and clone size come from that table. The sample includes approximately 150,000 clones, with over 60% observed a single time. Over 2.5% of the sample lies in the top ten.

This record comes from a study of cytomegalovirus exposure and HLA in healthy donors (TCRdb year 2017). As for the study more broadly: According to an earlier analysis of 587 of the donors, 200 million or so T cells yielded roughly 110 million unique TCR beta sequences and approximately 300 Gb of sequence data. Donor age, sex, ethnicity and CMV serostatus were compiled alongside the repertoire data. A handful of DR-DQ haplotypes were handled as single units for association and clustering because linkage in the cohort was strong. Along with the approximately 620-subject first cohort, a separate validation cohort of around 110 different subjects was used. A later analysis re-examined previously published TCR beta repertoires from 500 to 700 donors and added high-resolution HLA genotyping to investigate patterns of TCR occurrence. Typing coverage differed by locus: A, B, C, DRB1 and DQB1 were typed in roughly 620-630 donors, DQA1 in about 500, DPA1 in 600 to 610, and DPB1 in just under 480. Both class I and class II loci were covered by HLA typing, at four-digit resolution. The genetic ancestry cluster associated with self-reported Caucasian donors included about 84% of the roughly 390 genotyped donors. A later genetic analysis took genome-wide SNP genotypes for about 55% of the 666 donors and used that subset as a discovery cohort. The study profiled the T cell repertoires of fewer than 850 subjects by immunosequencing and related them to cytomegalovirus serostatus. Every discovery cohort repertoire had been produced on one sequencing platform. The study combined high-throughput TCR immunosequencing, statistical association of individual TCRs with disease status, and machine learning to predict cytomegalovirus infection status. The study aimed to test whether cataloging public T cell receptors could reveal signatures of past pathogen exposure. Among roughly 400 genotyped donors of the cohort, an average of around 250,000 unique TCR beta nucleotide sequences was sequenced per donor, of which about 19% were non-productive. An earlier analysis of several hundred of the donors applied high-throughput TCR beta sequencing to assess whether each TCR beta V gene segment acted as functional or pseudogenic. Rather than using new phenotypic data, the later analysis identified candidate immune exposures from TCR beta sequences and from how often those sequences occurred across donors. About 280 gigabases of sequencing data and tens of millions of unique TCR sequences were included in an early release covering 550 to 650 HLA-typed donors. General study outcomes and caveats: The sequencing pipeline was judged likely to have produced a cluster of highly shared sequence variants as a technical artifact. A later analysis found that HLA-associated TCR beta chains were more clonally expanded and had lower generation probabilities than equally common non-associated chains. While some public TCRs were present in many individuals, most TCR sequences turned up only very rarely across donors. A later analysis found that TCR association rates varied across HLA loci, with DRB1 alleles showing the most associated TCRs and HLA-C alleles the fewest. A later analysis reported that several top co-occurrence clusters appeared linked to parvovirus B19, influenza, CMV and Epstein-Barr virus. Broadly in line with IMGT annotations, most TCR beta V segments showed up in productive rearrangements about 90% or about 30% of the time in an earlier analysis of around 600 of the donors. Only TCR beta chains were sequenced in this cohort, and the absence of alpha or paired-chain data limited detectable features. Some IMGT-functional V segments, including TRBV6-2 and TRBV6-3, could not be told apart with the 87-base-pair reads, so those segments were excluded. A further reported finding was that TCR beta sequences accurately predicted the HLA-A and HLA-B alleles for most subjects in the first cohort. The only immune exposure information available for the cohort was CMV serostatus. A few of the identified cytomegalovirus-associated TCR beta chains were confirmed in vitro to be specific for cytomegalovirus antigens. Sequencing depth was assumed to be roughly uniform across donors in the presence/absence analyses, though that assumption may not hold. The classifier was reported to diagnose cytomegalovirus status with high specificity and sensitivity in both the original cohort and the validation cohort. Because HLA typing was missing for some donors at each locus, association tests included only the typed subset. An association between a missense DCLRE1C variant and V-gene and J-gene trimming of TCR beta chains was found in a later genetic analysis and replicated in an independent cohort. Approximately 16 rarely observed V segments, including chromosome 9 orphons, were excluded from the earlier analysis of some 590 of the donors because counts were too low. According to the authors, the approach could potentially be generalized to other disease states and immunological phenotypes. The study gave a list of 150 to 200 TCR beta chains associated with cytomegalovirus. According to a later analysis, most CMV-associated TCR beta chains appeared to be HLA-restricted, and the HLA associations seemed to be driven largely by CMV exposure. Correlated functional status among segregating V segments might be attributable to linkage disequilibrium, but an unknown experimental factor could not be ruled out. When HLA alleles, especially DR and DQ, strongly co-occurred, attributing TCR associations to individual alleles was difficult. In a later genetic analysis, fewer N-insertions in productive TCRs were reported among donors in an Asian-associated ancestry cluster than the roughly 700-donor mean. In a later analysis, some 18,000 TCR beta sequences were associated with specific HLA alleles at a false discovery rate of 0.05.

The cohort consisted of some 670 healthy bone marrow donors. All cohort members were sampled while nominally healthy, although unrecorded immune exposures were likely present. The donor was CMV seronegative and was included in the group of a few hundred seronegative cohort members. A peripheral blood sample was provided by each donor, and peripheral blood mononuclear cells were used for TCR beta sequencing. Genomic DNA was extracted from the blood cell samples with the Qiagen DNeasy Blood Extraction Kit. The rearranged segments are TRBV5-1 and TRBJ1-4; a tentative D match to TRBD1 spans 5 bases. Material: PBMCs. The clonotype comes from a woman aged 30 to 39 in good health and CMV-seronegative. CDR3 loop: CASRFSIGGENEKLFF. The DNA is TGCGCCAGCAGGTTCTCCATTGGGGGGGAGAATGAAAAACTGTTTTTT.